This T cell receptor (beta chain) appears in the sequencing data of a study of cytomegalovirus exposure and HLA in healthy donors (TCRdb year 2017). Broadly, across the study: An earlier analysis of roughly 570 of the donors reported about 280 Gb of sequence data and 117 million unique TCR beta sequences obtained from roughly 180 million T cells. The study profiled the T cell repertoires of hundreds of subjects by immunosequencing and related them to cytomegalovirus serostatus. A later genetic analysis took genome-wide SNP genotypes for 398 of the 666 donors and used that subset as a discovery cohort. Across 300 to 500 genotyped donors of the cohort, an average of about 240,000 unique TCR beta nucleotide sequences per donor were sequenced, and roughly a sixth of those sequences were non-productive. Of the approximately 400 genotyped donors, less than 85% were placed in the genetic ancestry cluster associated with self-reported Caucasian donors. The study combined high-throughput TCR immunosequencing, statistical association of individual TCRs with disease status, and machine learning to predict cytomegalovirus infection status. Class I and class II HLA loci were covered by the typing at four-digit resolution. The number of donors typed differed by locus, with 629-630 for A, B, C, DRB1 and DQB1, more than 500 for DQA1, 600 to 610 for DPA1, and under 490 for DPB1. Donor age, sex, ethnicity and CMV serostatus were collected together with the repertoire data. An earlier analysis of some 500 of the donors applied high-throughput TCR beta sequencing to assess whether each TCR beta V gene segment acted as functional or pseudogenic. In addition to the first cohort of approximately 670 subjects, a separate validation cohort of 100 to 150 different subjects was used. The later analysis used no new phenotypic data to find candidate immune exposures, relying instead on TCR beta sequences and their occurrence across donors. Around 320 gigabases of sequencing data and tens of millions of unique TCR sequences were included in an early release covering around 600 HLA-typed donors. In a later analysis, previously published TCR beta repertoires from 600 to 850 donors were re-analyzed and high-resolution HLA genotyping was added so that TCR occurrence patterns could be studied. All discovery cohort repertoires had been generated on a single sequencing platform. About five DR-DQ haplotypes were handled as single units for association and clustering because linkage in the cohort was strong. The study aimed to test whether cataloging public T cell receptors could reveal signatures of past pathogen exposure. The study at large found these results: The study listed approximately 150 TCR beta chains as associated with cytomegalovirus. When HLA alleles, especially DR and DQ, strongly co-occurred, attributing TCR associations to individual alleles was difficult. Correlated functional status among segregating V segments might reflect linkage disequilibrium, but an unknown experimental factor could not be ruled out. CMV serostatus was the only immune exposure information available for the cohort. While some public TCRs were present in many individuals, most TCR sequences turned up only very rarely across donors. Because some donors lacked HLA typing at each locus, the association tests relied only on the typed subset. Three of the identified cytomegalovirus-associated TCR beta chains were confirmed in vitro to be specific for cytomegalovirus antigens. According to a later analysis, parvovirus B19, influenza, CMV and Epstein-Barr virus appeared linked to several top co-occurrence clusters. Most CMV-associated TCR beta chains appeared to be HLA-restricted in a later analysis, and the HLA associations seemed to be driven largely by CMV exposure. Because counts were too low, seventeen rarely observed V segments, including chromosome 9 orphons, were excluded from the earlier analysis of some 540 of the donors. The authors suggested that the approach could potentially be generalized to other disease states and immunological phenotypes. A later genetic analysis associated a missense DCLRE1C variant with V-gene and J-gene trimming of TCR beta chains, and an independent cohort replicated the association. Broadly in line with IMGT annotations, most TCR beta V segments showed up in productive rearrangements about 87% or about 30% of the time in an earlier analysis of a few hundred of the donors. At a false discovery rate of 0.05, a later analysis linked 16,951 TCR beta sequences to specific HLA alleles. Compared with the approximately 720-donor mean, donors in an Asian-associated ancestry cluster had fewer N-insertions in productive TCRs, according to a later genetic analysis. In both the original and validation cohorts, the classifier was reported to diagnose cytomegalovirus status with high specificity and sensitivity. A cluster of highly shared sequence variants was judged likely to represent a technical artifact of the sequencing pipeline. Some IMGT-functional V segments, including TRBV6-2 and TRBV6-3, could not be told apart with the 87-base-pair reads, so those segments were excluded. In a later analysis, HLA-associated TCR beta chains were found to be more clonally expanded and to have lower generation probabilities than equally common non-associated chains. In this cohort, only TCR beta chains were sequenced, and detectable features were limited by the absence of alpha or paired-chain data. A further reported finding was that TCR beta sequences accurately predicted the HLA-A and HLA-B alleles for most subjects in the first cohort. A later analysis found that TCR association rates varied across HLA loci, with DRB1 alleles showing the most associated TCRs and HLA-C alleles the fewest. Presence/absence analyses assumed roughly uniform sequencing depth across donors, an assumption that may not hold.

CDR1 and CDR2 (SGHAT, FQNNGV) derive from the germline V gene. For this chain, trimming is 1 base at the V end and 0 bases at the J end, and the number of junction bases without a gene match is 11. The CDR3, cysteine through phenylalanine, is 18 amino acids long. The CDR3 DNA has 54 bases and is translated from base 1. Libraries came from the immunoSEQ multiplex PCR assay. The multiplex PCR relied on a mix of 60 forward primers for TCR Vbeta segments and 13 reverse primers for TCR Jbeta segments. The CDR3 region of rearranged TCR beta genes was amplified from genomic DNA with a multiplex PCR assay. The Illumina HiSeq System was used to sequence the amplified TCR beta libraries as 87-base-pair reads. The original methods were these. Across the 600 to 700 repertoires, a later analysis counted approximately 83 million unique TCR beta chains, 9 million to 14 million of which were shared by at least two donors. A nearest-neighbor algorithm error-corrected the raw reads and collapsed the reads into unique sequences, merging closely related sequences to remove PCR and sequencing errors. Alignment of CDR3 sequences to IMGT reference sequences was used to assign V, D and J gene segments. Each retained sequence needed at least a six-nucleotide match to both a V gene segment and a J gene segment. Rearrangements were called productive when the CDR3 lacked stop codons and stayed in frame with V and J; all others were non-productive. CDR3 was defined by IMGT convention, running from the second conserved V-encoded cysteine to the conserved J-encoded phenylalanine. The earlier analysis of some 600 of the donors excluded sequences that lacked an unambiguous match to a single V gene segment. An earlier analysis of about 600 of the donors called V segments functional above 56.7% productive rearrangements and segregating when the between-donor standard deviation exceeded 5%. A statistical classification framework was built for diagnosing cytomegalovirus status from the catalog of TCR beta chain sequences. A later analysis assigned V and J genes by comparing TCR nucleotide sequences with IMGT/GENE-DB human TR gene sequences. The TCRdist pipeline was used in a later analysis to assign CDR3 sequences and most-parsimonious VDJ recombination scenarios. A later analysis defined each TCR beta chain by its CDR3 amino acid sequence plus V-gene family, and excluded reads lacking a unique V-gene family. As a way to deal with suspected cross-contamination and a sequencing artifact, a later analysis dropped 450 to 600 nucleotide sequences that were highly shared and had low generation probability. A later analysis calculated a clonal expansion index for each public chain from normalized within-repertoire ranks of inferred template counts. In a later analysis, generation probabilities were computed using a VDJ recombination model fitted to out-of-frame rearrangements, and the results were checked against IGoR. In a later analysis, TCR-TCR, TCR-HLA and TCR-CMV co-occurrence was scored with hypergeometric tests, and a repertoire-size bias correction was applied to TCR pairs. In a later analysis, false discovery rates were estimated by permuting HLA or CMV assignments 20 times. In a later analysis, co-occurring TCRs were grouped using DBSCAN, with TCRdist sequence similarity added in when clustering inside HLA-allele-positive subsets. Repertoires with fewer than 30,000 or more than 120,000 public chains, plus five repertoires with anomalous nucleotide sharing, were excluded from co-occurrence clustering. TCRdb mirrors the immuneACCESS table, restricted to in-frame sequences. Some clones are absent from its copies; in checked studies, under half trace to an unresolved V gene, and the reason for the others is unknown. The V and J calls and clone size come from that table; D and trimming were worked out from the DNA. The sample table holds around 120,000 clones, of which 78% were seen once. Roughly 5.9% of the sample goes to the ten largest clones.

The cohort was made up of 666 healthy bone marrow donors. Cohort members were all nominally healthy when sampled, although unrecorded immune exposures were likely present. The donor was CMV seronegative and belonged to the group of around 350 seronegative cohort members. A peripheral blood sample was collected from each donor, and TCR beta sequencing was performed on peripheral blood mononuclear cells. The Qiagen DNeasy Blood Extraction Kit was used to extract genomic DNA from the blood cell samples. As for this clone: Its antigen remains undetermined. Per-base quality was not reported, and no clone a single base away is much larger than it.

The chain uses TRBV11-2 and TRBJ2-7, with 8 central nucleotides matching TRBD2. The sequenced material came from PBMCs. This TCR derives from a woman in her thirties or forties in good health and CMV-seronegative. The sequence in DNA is TGTGCCAGCAGCTTAGGTTTGCGGGGCGGGAGGAGCTCCTACGAGCAGTACTTC. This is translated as CASSLGLRGGRSSYEQYF.